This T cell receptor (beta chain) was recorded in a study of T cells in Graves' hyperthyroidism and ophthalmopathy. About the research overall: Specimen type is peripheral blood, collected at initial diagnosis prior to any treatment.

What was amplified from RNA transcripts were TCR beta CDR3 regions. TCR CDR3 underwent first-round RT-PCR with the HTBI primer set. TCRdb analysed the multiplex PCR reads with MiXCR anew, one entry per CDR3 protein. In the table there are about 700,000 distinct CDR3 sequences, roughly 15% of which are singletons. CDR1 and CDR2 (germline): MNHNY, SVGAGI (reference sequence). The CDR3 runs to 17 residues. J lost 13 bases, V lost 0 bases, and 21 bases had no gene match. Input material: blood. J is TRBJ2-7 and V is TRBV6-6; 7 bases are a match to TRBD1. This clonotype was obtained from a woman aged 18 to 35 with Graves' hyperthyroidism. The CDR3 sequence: CASSYSCLVTGLYGVYF. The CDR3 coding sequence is TGTGCCAGCAGTTACTCGTGCCTCGTGACAGGGCTCTACGGAGTATACTTC.